One sample yielded the 9 T cell receptor beta chains listed below, sequenced in a study of blood T cell repertoires in COVID-19. Produced via immunoSEQ multiplex PCR; TCRdb's table is partial and in-frame only. This sample carries about 210,000 clones, around 84% of them seen once, and the ten largest clones take about 4.5%. Sequencing was carried out using PBMCs or T cells enriched from blood (not recorded which). Receptor source: a man aged 25-40 years with acute COVID-19.

This rearrangement joins TRBV6-5 to TRBJ1-1, with TRBD1 as a possible D gene (5 bases). The CDR3 runs 14 residues. Germline loops: CDR1 MNHEY, CDR2 SVGAGI. V lost 10 bases, J lost 0 bases, and 15 bases lay in between. The CDR3: CATKRGNMNTEAFF. DNA of the CDR3: TGTGCCACCAAACGGGGGAACATGAACACTGAAGCTTTCTTT.

The rearrangement links TRBV29-1 to TRBJ1-1; maybe TRBD1 (5 bases). The CDR3 is 13 residues long. Trimming cost V 4 bases and J 2 bases, with 11 bases left between them. Germline V lookup: CDR1 SQVTM, CDR2 ANQGSEA. The CDR3 DNA follows: TGCAGCGTTGTGCGCCAGGGTAACACTGAAGCTTTCTTT. It codes for CSVVRQGNTEAFF. Drawing the rest from reference TRBV29-1 and TRBJ1-1, the complete variable domain is SAVISQKPSRDICQRGTSLTIQCQVDSQVTMMFWYRQQPGQSLTLIATANQGSEATYESGFVIDKFPISRPNLTFSTLTVSNMSPEDSSIYLCSVVRQGNTEAFFGQGTRLTVV.

The chain recombines TRBV6-5 with TRBJ1-6; 7 bases match TRBD1. The CDR3 extends over 16 amino acids. V shed 0 bases and J 6 bases; nucleotides not matched to a gene: 5. Germline loops: CDR1 MNHEY, CDR2 SVGAGI. This CDR3 reads CASSYSKGTANSPLHF. CDR3 sequence (DNA): TGTGCCAGCAGTTACTCGAAAGGGACAGCTAATTCACCCCTCCACTTT.

The chain combines TRBV2 with TRBJ1-2; 11 positions agree with TRBD1. Germline loops: CDR1 SNHLY, CDR2 FYNNEI. The junction had 12 bases not matched to a gene; V was cut back by 10 bases and J by 14 bases. The CDR3 is 12 amino acids. The CDR3 bases are TGTGCCATAACGGGGGACAGGGGGAGATCGACCTTC. It codes for CAITGDRGRSTF.

The table lists this clone with a count of one. The V and J genes are TRBV7-3 and TRBJ2-4; D is unresolved. Per the germline V gene, CDR1 is SGHTA and CDR2 is FQGTGA. The CDR3 is made up of 13 amino acids. Trimming left V 4 bases short and J 8 bases short, with 12 bases between. CDR3 amino acids: CASSSQEKDIQYF. The CDR3 DNA reads as TGTGCCAGCAGCTCCCAGGAAAAGGACATTCAGTACTTC.

The chain has TRBV5-1 and TRBJ1-2, with 7 nucleotides matching TRBD1. This CDR3 is built from 17 residues. V lost 4 bases, J lost 6 bases, and 18 bases stayed unmatched. The germline gives CDR1 SGHRS, CDR2 YFSETQ. Written as DNA, the CDR3 is TGCGCCAGCAGCACGCAAAAGGGGGCGCAATACTCGAATGGCTACACCTTC. Translating it yields CASSTQKGAQYSNGYTF.

Concerning this clone: Other nucleotide sequences from this sample produce the same CDR3. The chain joins TRBV5-1 to TRBJ1-6; D is ambiguous. Trimming stripped 4 bases from V and 8 bases from J, with 13 bases between. This CDR3 region has 14 residues. Germline lookup yields CDR1 SGHRS and CDR2 YFSETQ. The CDR3 loop reads CASSNAGFDSPLHF. In nucleotides, the CDR3 is TGCGCCAGCAGCAATGCTGGCTTTGATTCACCCCTCCACTTT. Using reference TRBV5-1 and TRBJ1-6 for the parts outside the CDR3, the full variable domain is KAGVTQTPRYLIKTRGQQVTLSCSPISGHRSVSWYQQTPGQGLQFLFEYFSETQRNKGNFPGRFSGRQFSNSRSEMNVSTLELGDSALYLCASSNAGFDSPLHFGNGTRLTVT.

This clone turned up a few times. The gene calls are TRBV9 and TRBJ1-1; TRBD1 agrees at 7 bases. There are 14 residues in the CDR3. V dropped 1 base and J dropped 1; count of bases not matched to a gene: 1. The germline V gene encodes CDR1 SGDLS and CDR2 YYNGEE. DNA for the CDR3: TGTGCCAGCAGCGTATCAGGGGGGAACACTGAAGCTTTCTTT. It yields the protein CASSVSGGNTEAFF.

The chain is built from TRBV21-1 and TRBJ2-3; the D call in the table, TRBD1, was not verified against the DNA. TRBV21-1 is given as a pseudogene. The CDR3 runs 14 residues. CDR3 coding DNA: TGTGCCAGCAGCGGCCCCCCCAGTACAGATACGCAGTATTTT. Its protein is CASSGPPSTDTQYF.